This is a list of T cell receptor beta chains from one sample in a study of Graves' ophthalmopathy and Graves' hyperthyroidism. TCRdb re-called the multiplex PCR reads with MiXCR, one entry per CDR3 protein. The profile shows under 800,000 distinct CDR3 sequences, about 20% of them singletons. What was sequenced was peripheral blood. The receptors shown here come from a young woman with stable Graves' hyperthyroidism. Some clones in this sample may be carry-over from other donors' samples. Each CDR3 is given with its conserved first and last residue. Expanded clones get a size class; other rows say once, few or many, or leave the size out.

>TRBJ2-5|many|TRBV28
CASSSSREGETQYF
>TRBJ1-5|few|TRBV12-3/TRBV12-4
CASSFLTGGRGQPQHF
>TRBJ2-5|many|TRBV20-1
CSARPLAGAQETQYF
>TRBJ2-7|few|TRBV6-5
CASSYPSVGGYEQYF
>TRBJ1-5|many|TRBV3-1
CASSRTGVSGPQHF
>TRBJ2-7|few|TRBV29-1
CSVELGSSYEQYF
>TRBJ2-7|NA|TRBV6-2/TRBV6-3
CASKETGVDEQYF
>TRBJ1-1|NA|TRBV27
CASSSGARGTEAFF
>TRBJ1-2|many|TRBV6-4
CASSDLTTRDRYNYGYTF
>TRBJ1-6|many|TRBV27
CASSWTGDNSPLHF
>TRBJ2-5|NA|TRBV12-3/TRBV12-4
CASSTRQGAMETQYF
>TRBJ2-7|NA|TRBV2
CAGDTAYEQYF
>TRBJ2-2|many|TRBV6-1
CASSKTGGNTGELFF
>TRBJ2-7|many|TRBV6-2/TRBV6-3
CASSYSGGQAHSRLREQYF